This T cell receptor (beta chain) originates from a study of human T cells and chemical hapten exposure listed by TCRdb under 2021. General notes on the study: For sensitization, 2% DPC in acetone was applied to a roughly 2 cm by roughly 2 cm area of upper inner arm skin. Weekly therapeutic DPC doses were additionally applied to the scalp of patients throughout the roughly 25-week study period. Patch testing was performed on the upper back with Finn chambers containing 0.01% DPC, and the patch tests were scored after 6 days according to International Contact Dermatitis Research Group standards. Most of the patients in the cohort were female, and the cohort covered alopecia areata with under or over 50% scalp involvement, alopecia totalis and alopecia universalis. The libraries were sequenced as a pool, and the TCR yield per sample differed mostly because of small variations in library volumes within the pool. This study followed changes in the peripheral blood TCR repertoire in vivo during primary and secondary sensitization of alopecia patients to the hapten diphenylcyclopropenone (DPC). Blood was sampled from patients pre-sensitization (week 0) and at 2, 6 and about 24 weeks after DPC sensitization. Blood for TCR sequencing was provided by twenty-nine alopecia patients at one to four time points (pre-sensitization, 2, 6 and 24 weeks).

What the time point label conveys for this sample: pre-sensitization, week 0. What the treatment or condition label conveys for this sample: therapeutic diphenylcyclopropenone sensitization with weekly scalp DPC. Blood at each patch-test visit was drawn before the patch test was applied. Patients were considered eligible if aged 18 to 70, diagnosed with alopecia and deemed suitable for DPC therapy, and patients were excluded if pregnant. Total RNA was extracted from unfractionated whole blood that had been collected in Tempus Blood RNA tubes. What the work shows at the level of the full study, not this receptor alone: Because all patients had alopecia, a presumed autoimmune disease, the immune response of the patients might differ from that of healthy individuals. No change with DPC sensitization was found in the number of TCRs above 1 in 1000 frequency, and no evidence of global repertoire structure alterations was found. Significantly more large CDR3 similarity clusters were formed by expanded TCRs than by pre-sensitization or healthy control sets, consistent with antigen-driven responses. Repeated subsampling changed both the strength of the expansion versus patch-test correlation and the threshold at which the correlation became significant. A positive correlation was found between the number of PT1 expanded TCRs and patch test score, with significance reached at thresholds 8, 16 and 32 but not 4.

As to this clonotype: This clone's antigen is unknown. No base qualities exist here, and no much larger clone lies one base off it.

The CDR3 sequence holds 13 residues, the cysteine and phenylalanine included. The entry retains the CDR3 DNA only, 39 bases that are in frame from base 1. Taken from the germline V gene, the CDR1 and CDR2 loops are SNHLY and FYNNEI. The germline ends are 13 bases apart after V is trimmed by 4 bases and J by 7 bases. Library preparation was by RACE. Sequencing instrument: NextSeq 500. Library preparation attached unique molecular identifiers to individual cDNA molecules for quantitative, reproducible TCR counting. For every blood RNA sample, sequencing covered both the TCR alpha and TCR beta chains. Per the source publication's procedure: Samples had a median of about 96,000 TCRs, with a range from roughly 23,224 to 750,000. The Decombinator software suite was used to annotate the V, J and CDR3 of the TCR reads. For PS versus PT1 abundance plots, all samples were subsampled to the same number of TCRs (28,000). TCRs were defined as expanded if absent before sensitization and observed at least eight times at the 2-week time point. Through fastp at Q25 and MiXCR, TCRdb rebuilt clones from the public reads, retaining in-frame beta chains. Merged by CDR3 protein, the rows form single entries marked with the most common genes and DNA. The V and J calls were not made by the authors but by TCRdb's processing. Present in this sample are some 300,000 distinct CDR3 sequences, over 5% of which were seen just once. In total, the top ten clones hold over 6.5% of the sample.

The sample in question was whole blood, obtained in connection with sensitization to the hapten diphenylcyclopropenone (DPC). The sequence links TRBV2 to TRBJ1-2, with the D gene not confidently named. The sequence was obtained from a woman under 30 with alopecia areata. Some clones in this sample may be carry-over from other donors' samples. The nucleotide sequence is given as TGTGCCAGCAGTGTCGAGACATTTGGTGGCTACACCTTC. It encodes CASSVETFGGYTF. With the rest looked up from the reference TRBV2 and TRBJ1-2 genes rather than sequenced, the full variable domain is EPEVTQTPSHQVTQMGQEVILRCVPISNHLYFYWYRQILGQKVEFLVSFYNNEISEKSEIFDDQFSVERPDGSNFTLKIRSTKLEDSAMYFCASSVETFGGYTFGSGTRLTVV.